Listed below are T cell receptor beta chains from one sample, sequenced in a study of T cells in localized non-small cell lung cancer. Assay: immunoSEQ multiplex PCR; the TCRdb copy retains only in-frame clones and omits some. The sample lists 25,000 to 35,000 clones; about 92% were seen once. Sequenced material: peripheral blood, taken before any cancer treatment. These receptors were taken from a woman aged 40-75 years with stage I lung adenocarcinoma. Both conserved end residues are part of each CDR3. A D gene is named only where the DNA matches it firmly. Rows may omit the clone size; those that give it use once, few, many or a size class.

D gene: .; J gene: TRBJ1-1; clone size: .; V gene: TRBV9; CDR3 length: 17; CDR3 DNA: TGTGCCAGCAGCGTAGAAGCGCCGCTAACCTCGAACACTGAAGCTTTCTTT; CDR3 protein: CASSVEAPLTSNTEAFF
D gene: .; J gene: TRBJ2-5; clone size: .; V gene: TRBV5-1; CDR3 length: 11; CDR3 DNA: TGCGCCAGCAGCGACGGACAGACCCAGTACTTC; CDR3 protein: CASSDGQTQYF
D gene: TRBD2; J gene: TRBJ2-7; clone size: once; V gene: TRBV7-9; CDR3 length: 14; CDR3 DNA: TGTGCCAGCAGCCCTAGCGGGGACTCCTACGAGCAGTACTTC; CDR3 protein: CASSPSGDSYEQYF
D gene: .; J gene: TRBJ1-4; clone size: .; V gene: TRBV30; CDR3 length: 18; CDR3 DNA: TGTGCCTGGGTCCCTCAGGGTGGGTTATCGGCGGTTAATGAAAAACTGTTTTTT; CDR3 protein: CAWVPQGGLSAVNEKLFF
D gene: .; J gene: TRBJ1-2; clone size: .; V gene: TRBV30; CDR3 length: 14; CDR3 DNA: TGTGCCTGGAGTGGCGGGCCCATCGGGGGGGGCTACACCTTC; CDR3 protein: CAWSGGPIGGGYTF
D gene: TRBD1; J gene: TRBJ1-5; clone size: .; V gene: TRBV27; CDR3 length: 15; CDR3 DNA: TGTGCCAGCAGTTTTGGACAGGGAGACCGTCAGCCCCAGCATTTT; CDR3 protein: CASSFGQGDRQPQHF
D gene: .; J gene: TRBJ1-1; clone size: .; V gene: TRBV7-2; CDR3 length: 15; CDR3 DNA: TGTGCCAGCAGCTTAGGGGGGGGCGGGAACACTGAAGCTTTCTTT; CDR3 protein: CASSLGGGGNTEAFF
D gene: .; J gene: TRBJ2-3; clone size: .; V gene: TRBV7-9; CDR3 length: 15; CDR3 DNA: TGTGCCAGCAGCTTAGCGCGCGGGGACACAGATACGCAGTATTTT; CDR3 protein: CASSLARGDTDTQYF
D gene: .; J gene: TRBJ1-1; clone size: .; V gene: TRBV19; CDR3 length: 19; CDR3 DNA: TGTGCCAGTAGTATAGTTTTCTCTCTCTCATTCAAGCGGGACACTGAAGCTTTCTTT; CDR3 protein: CASSIVFSLSFKRDTEAFF
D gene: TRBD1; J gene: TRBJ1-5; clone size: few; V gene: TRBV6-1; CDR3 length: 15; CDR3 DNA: TGTGCCAGCACCCCGGGACAGGTGGCCAATCAGCCCCAGCATTTT; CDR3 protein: CASTPGQVANQPQHF
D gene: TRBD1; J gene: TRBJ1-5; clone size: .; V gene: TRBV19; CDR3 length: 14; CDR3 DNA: TGTGCCAGTAGTCCGACAGGGGGAGGTCAGCCCCAGCATTTT; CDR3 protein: CASSPTGGGQPQHF
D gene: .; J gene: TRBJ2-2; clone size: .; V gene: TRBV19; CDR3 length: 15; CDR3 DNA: TGTGCCAGTAGTATGAGAGGGAGGGGGACCGGGGAGCTGTTTTTT; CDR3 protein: CASSMRGRGTGELFF
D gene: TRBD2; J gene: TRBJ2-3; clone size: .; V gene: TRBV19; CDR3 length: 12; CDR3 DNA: TGTGCCAGTAGGTTAGCGGGAGATACGCAGTATTTT; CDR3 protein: CASRLAGDTQYF
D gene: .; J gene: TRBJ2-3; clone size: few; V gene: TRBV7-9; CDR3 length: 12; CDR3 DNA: TGTGCCAGCAGCTCTATAACCGATACGCAGTATTTT; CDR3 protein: CASSSITDTQYF
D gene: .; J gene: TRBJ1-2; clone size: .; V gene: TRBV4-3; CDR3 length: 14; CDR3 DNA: TGCGCCAGCAGCCAAGATCTGGGACTATATGGCTACACCTTC; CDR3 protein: CASSQDLGLYGYTF